One sample yielded the 18 T cell receptor beta chains listed below, sequenced in a study of CD8 T cell repertoires and HIV-1 epitope variants. TCRdb keeps only in-frame clones here, not all; method: immunoSEQ multiplex PCR. Among under 100,000 clones listed, roughly 77% were seen once. The sequencing sample was made of uncultured baseline CD8+ T cells from peripheral blood mononuclear cells (PBMCs). These receptors were obtained from a male donor with HIV.

The chain is built from TRBV19 and TRBJ2-1; 10 bases line up with TRBD2. Germline-derived CDR1 and CDR2 are LNHDA and SQIVND (reference sequence). V dropped 3 bases and J dropped 6; count of bases not matched to a gene: 14. The CDR3 has 18 amino acids. CDR3 in DNA: TGTGCCAGTAGTATGATTTGGAGTAGGCTAGCGGGAGTCAATGAGCAGTTCTTC. Protein: CASSMIWSRLAGVNEQFF.

This sequence joins TRBV19 and TRBJ2-5, with unresolved D. The length of the CDR3 is 15 residues. Between the trimmed V and J ends, which lost 1 base and 2 bases, there was a span of 11 bases. Germline CDR1 and CDR2: LNHDA and SQIVND (reference sequence). CDR3 sequence (DNA): TGTGCCAGTAGTATAGCTAGGCCATCACAAGAGACCCAGTACTTC. This encodes CASSIARPSQETQYF.

This clone is a singleton in its sample. The chain joins TRBV11-3 to TRBJ1-5; 7 bases align to TRBD1. Germline assignment: CDR1 SGHNT and CDR2 YENEEA. V lost 6 bases and J lost 0; bases outside the gene matches: 8. The CDR3 has 16 residues. CDR3 sequence reads: CASSSTGRSSNQPQHF. CDR3 in DNA: TGTGCCAGCAGTTCGACAGGGAGGTCTAGCAATCAGCCCCAGCATTTT.

The chain employs TRBV6-5 and TRBJ1-2; 8 bases match TRBD1. Germline V gene lookup returns CDR1 MNHEY and CDR2 SVGAGI. After removal of 0 bases from V and 1 base from J, the junction contained 4 bases not matched to a gene. CDR3 size: 16 residues. The CDR3 region is CASSYSRGPLNYGYTF. The CDR3 DNA follows: TGTGCCAGCAGTTACTCCAGGGGGCCTCTTAACTATGGCTACACCTTC.

This chain uses TRBV28 with TRBJ1-6, with no clear D. Per germline, CDR1 MDHEN and CDR2 SYDVKM. CDR3 length: 14 amino acids. Trimming left V 7 bases short and J 0 bases short, with 7 bases between. The CDR3 loop reads CASKALSYNSPLHF. The CDR3 DNA sequence: TGTGCCAGCAAAGCGCTCTCCTATAATTCACCCCTCCACTTT. The variable domain in full, completed from reference TRBV28 and TRBJ1-6, reads DVKVTQSSRYLVKRTGEKVFLECVQDMDHENMFWYRQDPGLGLRLIYFSYDVKMKEKGDIPEGYSVSREKKERFSLILESASTNQTSMYLCASKALSYNSPLHFGNGTRLTVT.

V gene TRBV7-8 combines with J gene TRBJ1-5; D perhaps matches TRBD1 (6 bases). This CDR3 has 15 residues. With 5 bases removed from V and 7 bases from J, the gap between germline ends came to 18 bases. Germline CDR1 and CDR2: SGHVS and FQNEAQ. CDR3 loop: CASSLSEQGTQPQHF. CDR3 sequence (DNA): TGTGCCAGCAGCCTAAGCGAACAGGGAACACAGCCCCAGCATTTT.

This chain connects TRBV25-1 to TRBJ1-5; D call uncertain. The CDR3 length is 14 residues. V lost 0 bases and J 7 bases, leaving 10 bases between the germline ends. The V gene's germline CDR1 is MGHDK and CDR2 SYGVNS. The CDR3 loop reads CASSEYRVGQPQHF. The CDR3 DNA follows: TGTGCCAGCAGTGAATACCGGGTAGGACAGCCCCAGCATTTT.

The rearrangement uses TRBV27 and TRBJ2-5; D is possibly TRBD1 (8 bases). V was clipped by 6 bases and J by 5 bases, with 25 bases between them. CDR3 length: 17 residues. Germline loops: CDR1 MNHEY, CDR2 SMNVEV (reference sequence). For the CDR3, the DNA is TGTGCCAGCAGCCGTTTCGGACAGGGAGGGTTTCGGGAGACCCAGTACTTC. This translates into CASSRFGQGGFRETQYF.

This chain connects TRBV11-2 to TRBJ2-2; TRBD2 might be the D (5 bases). The V and J ends lost 2 bases and 1 base respectively, with 8 bases between them. Looked up from germline, CDR1 is SGHAT and CDR2 is FQNNGV. The CDR3 sequence is 15 residues long. This chain's CDR3 is CASSLLRVNTGELFF. CDR3 sequence (DNA): TGTGCCAGCAGCTTACTGCGGGTGAACACCGGGGAGCTGTTTTTT.

This chain links TRBV4-2 with TRBJ2-2; 8 nucleotides align to TRBD1. The ends lost 0 bases at V and 6 bases at J; junction bases unmatched: 12. Germline V gene data show CDR1 as LGHNA and CDR2 as YNFKEQ. This CDR3 is 18 amino acids long. The CDR3 DNA is TGTGCCAGCAGCCAAGATATTCTACGGCAGGGGGCACCCGGGGAGCTGTTTTTT. Translated: CASSQDILRQGAPGELFF.

The gene calls are TRBV6-5 and TRBJ2-5, with D perhaps matching TRBD1 or TRBD2 (5 bases each). The CDR3 has 15 amino acids. Trimming shortened V by 7 bases and J by 5 bases, and 20 bases separated the two germline ends. Germline CDR1 and CDR2: MNHEY and SVGAGI. The CDR3 sequence: CASTPGRGVWETQYF. The CDR3 DNA is TGTGCCAGCACCCCCGGAAGAGGGGTATGGGAGACCCAGTACTTC.

The genes are TRBV19 and TRBJ1-5; no reliable D call. The germline V gene has CDR1 LNHDA and CDR2 SQIVND (reference sequence). CDR3 length: 13 amino acids. The V gene lost 8 bases and the J gene lost 10 bases, with 18 bases spanning the gap. The CDR3, as DNA: TGTGCCAGTGACGTGAGGGAGGGCAGCCCCCAGCATTTT. Translated, it gives CASDVREGSPQHF.

The chain joins TRBV30 to TRBJ1-1; D is uncertain. CDR3 size: 11 residues. Germline CDR1 and CDR2: GTSNPN and SVGIG (reference sequence). V was trimmed by 3 bases and J by 3 bases, leaving 5 bases between them. DNA for the CDR3: TGTGCCTGGAGATCCCACACTGAAGCTTTCTTT. Translating it yields CAWRSHTEAFF.

This clone was observed a single time. The rearrangement uses TRBV7-8 and TRBJ2-3; TRBD2 is a possible D gene (5 bases). V dropped 7 bases and J dropped 10 bases, with 24 bases sitting between them. The CDR3 consists of 15 residues. The germline gives CDR1 SGHVS, CDR2 FQNEAQ. This CDR3 reads CASTGTVSEGLAQYF. CDR3 nucleotide sequence: TGTGCCAGCACCGGCACGGTTTCTGAGGGTCTAGCGCAGTATTTT.

The chain has TRBV30 and TRBJ1-2; a possible D gene is TRBD1 (6 bases). Germline CDR1 is GTSNPN and CDR2 is SVGIG (reference sequence). The CDR3 spans 13 residues. V was clipped by 1 base and J by 5 bases, with 11 bases between them. The CDR3 here is CAWSAGGAYGYTF. CDR3 coding DNA: TGTGCCTGGAGTGCGGGGGGCGCATATGGCTACACCTTC.

The V gene is TRBV6-5, the J gene TRBJ1-2, with D possibly matching TRBD1 (5 bases). V lost 4 bases to trimming and J lost 7 bases, with 16 bases between them. CDR1 MNHEY and CDR2 SVGAGI come from the germline V gene. This CDR3 has 14 amino acids. The CDR3 loop is CASSSSGWGVGYTF. Here the CDR3 DNA reads TGTGCCAGCAGTTCCTCGGGGTGGGGGGTTGGCTACACCTTC.

This chain connects TRBV7-8 to TRBJ1-5; D may be TRBD1 (5 bases). CDR3 length equals 15 residues. Germline assignment: CDR1 SGHVS and CDR2 FQNEAQ. V lost 5 bases and J lost 0, with 11 bases in between. Written as DNA, the CDR3 is TGTGCCAGCAGCCGCTCGGGGGGTAGCAATCAGCCCCAGCATTTT. Protein: CASSRSGGSNQPQHF.

The V and J genes are TRBV28 and TRBJ1-2; 7 bases match TRBD1. The CDR3 has 15 amino acids. In germline, CDR1 is MDHEN, CDR2 SYDVKM. Trimming removed 5 bases from V and 3 bases from J; junction bases left unmatched: 9. The CDR3 region is CASSGGHRGYYGYTF. In DNA, the CDR3 is TGTGCCAGCAGTGGAGGCCACAGGGGTTACTATGGCTACACCTTC.